This T cell receptor (beta chain) was sequenced during a study of OX40 agonist ivuxolimab in advanced cancers. TCRdb keeps only in-frame clones here, not all; method: immunoSEQ multiplex PCR. Here the sample spans 77,000 or so clones, 75% to 90% being singletons. Germline loops: CDR1 MNHNS, CDR2 SASEGT. The CDR3 has 12 residues. V lost 4 bases and J lost 12, with 14 bases in between. The sequencing here drew on CD4+ or CD8+ T cells sorted from blood, taken in a trial of the OX40 agonist ivuxolimab. The chain employs TRBV6-1 and TRBJ2-3, with a possible D match to TRBD1 (5 bases). This receptor was obtained from an adult with an advanced solid tumor such as melanoma, head and neck, liver or kidney cancer. The CDR3 loop is CASSAFQGIQYF. The CDR3 DNA sequence: TGTGCCAGCAGTGCATTCCAGGGTATTCAGTATTTT.